This TCR beta chain comes out of a study of cytomegalovirus exposure and HLA in healthy donors. Background on the study: Out of about 410 genotyped donors, roughly 78% belonged to the Caucasian-associated ancestry cluster. Overall study results and limits: DRB1 showed the most TCR associations and HLA-C the fewest in a later analysis, as rates varied by HLA locus. Reports described diagnosis of cytomegalovirus status by the classifier as highly specific and sensitive.

Of note for this clone: Antigen specificity is unknown.

PCR employed 60 Vbeta and 13 Jbeta primers. Repertoires were generated with immunoSEQ multiplex PCR, while TCRdb's copy carries only in-frame clones and drops some. The sample shows about 120,000 clones, roughly 80% of them seen only once. Per germline, CDR1 SGHDT and CDR2 YYEEEE. The CDR3 has 17 amino acids. Trimming shortened V by 2 bases and J by 7 bases, and 21 bases separated the two germline ends. The sequenced sample consisted of PBMCs. The clonotype originates from a man between 25 and 39 years old in good health and CMV-seronegative. The rearrangement uses TRBV5-6 and TRBJ2-2, with a weak D call TRBD1 (6 bases). The CDR3 here is CASSLAGTPAGVGELFF. CDR3 sequence (DNA): TGTGCCAGCAGCTTAGCCGGGACACCCGCTGGGGTCGGGGAGCTGTTTTTT.